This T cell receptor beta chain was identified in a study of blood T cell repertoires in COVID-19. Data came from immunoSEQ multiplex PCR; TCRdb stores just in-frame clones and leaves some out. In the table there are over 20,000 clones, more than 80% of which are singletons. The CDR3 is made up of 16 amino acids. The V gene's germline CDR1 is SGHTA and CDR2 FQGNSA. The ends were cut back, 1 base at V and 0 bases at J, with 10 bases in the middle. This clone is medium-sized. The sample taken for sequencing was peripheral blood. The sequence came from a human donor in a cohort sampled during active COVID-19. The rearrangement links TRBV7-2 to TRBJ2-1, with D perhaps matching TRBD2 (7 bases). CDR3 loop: CASSLVGGLSYNEQFF. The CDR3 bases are TGTGCCAGCAGCTTAGTGGGGGGGCTCTCCTACAATGAGCAGTTCTTC.